One T cell receptor beta chain is described in this entry. These data come from a study of cytomegalovirus exposure and HLA in healthy donors. The germline V gene has CDR1 SGHAT and CDR2 FQDESV (reference sequence). This CDR3 spans 13 amino acids. V was cut by 5 bases and J by 5 bases, with 13 bases left in between. Amplification used 60 Vbeta primers and 13 Jbeta primers. The data were produced by immunoSEQ multiplex PCR, yet TCRdb's version contains in-frame clones alone and is incomplete. There are some 32,000 clones in the sample; around nine tenths occur only once, and about 2.5% lies in the top ten.

The sequence was collected from a boy younger than 18 in good health and CMV-seronegative. The sequenced sample consisted of PBMCs. V is TRBV11-1 and J is TRBJ2-7; no clear D. CDR3 residues: CASSLGPLDEQYF. The CDR3 DNA follows: TGTGCCAGCAGCCTTGGGCCTTTGGACGAGCAGTACTTC.